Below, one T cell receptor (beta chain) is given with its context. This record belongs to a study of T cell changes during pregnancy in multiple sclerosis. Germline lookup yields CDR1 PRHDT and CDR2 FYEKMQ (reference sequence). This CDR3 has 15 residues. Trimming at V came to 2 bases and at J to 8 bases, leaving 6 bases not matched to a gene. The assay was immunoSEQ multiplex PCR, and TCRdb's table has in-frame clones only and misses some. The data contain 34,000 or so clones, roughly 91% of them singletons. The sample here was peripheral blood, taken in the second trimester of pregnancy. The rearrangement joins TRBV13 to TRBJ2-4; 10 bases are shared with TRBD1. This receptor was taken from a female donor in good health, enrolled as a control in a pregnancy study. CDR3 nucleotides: TGTGCCAGCAGCTTACGACAGGGGGCTGGATACATTCAGTACTTC. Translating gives CASSLRQGAGYIQYF.